This TCR beta chain was observed in a study of T-cell memory formation after mild COVID-19. Study-level background: For the most part, TCR clusters were specific to one donor. Study-wide results and caveats: Detection of some responders pre-infection suggested pre-existing cross-reactive memory T cells participated.

MiXCR was run by TCRdb on the 5' RACE reads, yielding one entry per CDR3 protein. The repertoire holds fewer than 600,000 distinct CDR3 sequences, 20% to 25% seen once, with around 7.7% in the top ten. As concerns this clonotype: Its target is unknown.

CDR3 length equals 14 residues. Trimming took off 5 bases at V and 2 bases at J, with 13 bases between the two ends. Germline V lookup: CDR1 LNHNV, CDR2 YYDKDF (reference sequence). Sequenced: PBMCs or a T cell subset sorted from them (not recorded which). The TCR was taken from an adult woman who had mild COVID-19 (a few samples of this study predate the infection). Cell type and time point are not known. The V gene is TRBV15, the J gene TRBJ2-7; D is perhaps TRBD1 or TRBD2 (5 bases each). DNA of the CDR3: TGTGCCACCAGCGACGGGGACGGTGCCTACGAGCAGTACTTC. Protein product: CATSDGDGAYEQYF.